This T cell receptor beta chain originates from a study of T cell responses to AZD1222 COVID-19 vaccine. Profiled with immunoSEQ multiplex PCR; TCRdb holds only in-frame clones, not every one. The repertoire holds roughly 70,000 clones, with 85% as singletons. The V and J ends lost 4 bases and 1 base respectively, with 13 bases between them. Germline values: CDR1 MDHEN, CDR2 SYDVKM. The CDR3 runs 15 residues. This specimen consisted of peripheral blood, obtained on day 0 of AZD1222 vaccination. This rearrangement joins TRBV28 to TRBJ1-1, with D tentatively TRBD1 (5 bases). The TCR originated in an adult in good health. The chain's CDR3 is CASSWARARNTEAFF. The CDR3 region has the DNA TGTGCCAGCAGTTGGGCCAGGGCCAGGAACACTGAAGCTTTCTTT.